This T cell receptor (beta chain) was identified in a study of early T cells in non-severe SARS-CoV-2 infection. Study summary: The study sequenced bulk RNA from unsorted whole blood, with chains unpaired.

For this clonotype: Its antigen is currently unknown.

Whole-study results and caveats: VDJdb matching skewed toward anti-spike CD8 responses, missing private and CD4 specificities.

This CDR3 has 16 amino acids. Trimming left V 0 bases short and J 3 bases short, with 12 bases between. Germline lookup yields CDR1 LNHDA and CDR2 SQIVND (reference sequence). Unique molecular identifiers were attached to individual cDNA molecules. TCRdb ran MiXCR on the 5' RACE reads and lists one entry per CDR3 protein. The sample has over 75,000 distinct CDR3 sequences, about 15% seen once. The TCR originated in an adult who was a healthcare worker with PCR-confirmed SARS-CoV-2 infection or an uninfected control (not recorded which). The V gene is TRBV19, the J gene TRBJ2-1, with D maybe TRBD2 (6 bases). The sequencing sample was made of whole blood. The CDR3 DNA reads TGTGCCAGTAGTATAGATCTTCGGGACTTCTACAATGAGCAGTTCTTC. This gives the protein CASSIDLRDFYNEQFF.